This TCR beta chain emerged from a study of T-cell memory formation after mild COVID-19. Across the whole study: Clustering of TCRs was largely donor specific. Regarding the study as a whole: Mainly in CM and EM were contracting CD4+ clones; CD8+ were in EMRA. The study found balanced CD4/CD8 in clones contracting day 15 to 85 and a CD4+ lean in later expanders.

One entry per CDR3 protein results from TCRdb running MiXCR on the 5' RACE reads. The sample holds about 420,000 distinct CDR3 sequences, less than 25% seen once. This clonotype has just a few counts. Its antigen is not identified. Germline CDR1 is DFQATT and CDR2 is SNEGSKA (reference sequence). The CDR3 has 12 residues. V dropped 0 bases and J dropped 13; count of bases not matched to a gene: 6. V is TRBV20-1 and J is TRBJ2-3; 8 bases agree with TRBD2. The receptor comes from an adult woman who had mild COVID-19 (a few samples of this study predate the infection). Cell type and time point are not known. Input material: PBMCs or a T cell subset sorted from them (not recorded which). This CDR3 is CSARDTSGFKYF. DNA of the CDR3: TGCAGTGCTAGAGATACTAGCGGTTTTAAGTATTTT.